The T cell receptor beta chain under discussion was sequenced for a study of OX40 agonist ivuxolimab in advanced cancers. Whole-study context: Given to patients was ivuxolimab, an agonistic anti-OX40 (CD134) antibody. Three patients had partial responses: one hepatocellular carcinoma, two cutaneous melanoma. At 82.7% male, the cohort had a mean age of approximately 64 years, ranging from about 23 to 80. Study-level points and caveats: At 0.1 to 3.0 mg/kg and by week 6, clonal expansion occurred in CD4+ and CD8+ blood T cells.

Per the germline V gene, CDR1 is GTSNPN and CDR2 is SVGIG (reference sequence). The length of the CDR3 is 13 residues. V was shortened by 2 bases and J by 5 bases, with 10 bases between the two germline ends. Repertoires were generated with immunoSEQ multiplex PCR, while TCRdb's copy carries only in-frame clones and drops some. The table includes roughly 110,000 clones, approximately 90% detected once. In regard to this clone: Its antigen remains unidentified.

The specimen was CD4+ or CD8+ T cells sorted from blood, collected in a trial of the OX40 agonist ivuxolimab. The rearrangement joins TRBV30 to TRBJ1-5; the D is unclear. This clonotype was obtained from an adult with an advanced solid tumor such as melanoma, head and neck, liver or kidney cancer. The DNA of the CDR3 is TGTGCCTGGAGTCAGGCCGAGGATCAGCCCCAGCATTTT. It translates to CAWSQAEDQPQHF.